This T cell receptor beta chain was profiled in a study of CD8 T cells in ankylosing spondylitis (dated by TCRdb to about 2017). Some background on the complete study: The study profiled T cell receptor beta repertoires in healthy donors and ankylosing spondylitis patients to find disease-linked TCR variants. The full study cohort comprised 25 or so ankylosing spondylitis patients and 110 or so healthy donors. Samples of peripheral blood were taken, and for ankylosing spondylitis patients, synovial fluid was collected as well.

Results the study describes overall, beyond this receptor: Some motif variants were previously reported in synovial fluid and blood of reactive arthritis patients, suggesting common disease-initiation mechanisms. The disease-linked clones showed a CD8+ phenotype and occurred at relatively low frequencies in peripheral blood. Blood from ankylosing spondylitis patients appeared to be characterized by a TCR beta motif composed of several highly homologous amino acid variants. The disease-linked clones were reported to be significantly enriched in matched synovial fluid samples from ankylosing spondylitis patients.

The instrument was an Illumina HiSeq 2500. Quantitative 5'-RACE with molecular barcodes was the method used to prepare the TCR beta libraries. The original pipeline was this. A new computational method based on a probabilistic model of VDJ rearrangement was used to identify disease-linked TCR variants. TCRdb's own reprocessing of the public reads used fastp at Q25 and MiXCR and kept productive beta chains. CDR3 protein sequences are deduplicated, and each keeps its most common genes and DNA. The V and J calls come from TCRdb's annotation, not from the publication. This sample holds fewer than 400,000 distinct CDR3 sequences; more than 20% were observed only once. The ten largest make up about 16% of the sample. Notes on this clonotype: The clone's antigen remains unknown. Per-base qualities were not stored, and no clone one base away is much larger.

Reading the germline V gene gives CDR1 SGDLS and CDR2 YYNGEE. The CDR3 runs 14 residues from the cysteine to the phenylalanine. The read is trimmed to its CDR3 DNA, 42 bases read in frame from base 1. Between the V and J ends, shortened by 4 bases and 2 bases respectively, the junction contains 9 bases. This TCR was sampled from a male donor with ankylosing spondylitis. The chain couples TRBV9 to TRBJ2-2; 6 matching bases give a weak D call of TRBD2. The sample taken for sequencing was blood, either unsorted or a sorted T cell fraction (not recorded which). The nucleotide sequence reads TGTGCCAGCAGCCGACTAGGTAACACCGGGGAGCTGTTTTTT. This codes for CASSRLGNTGELFF.